These T cell receptor beta chains were read from a single sample in a study of T cell changes during pregnancy in multiple sclerosis. Clones were sequenced by immunoSEQ multiplex PCR, and TCRdb holds only the in-frame ones, with some missing. Of approximately 130,000 clones listed, roughly 95% are singletons. Here the sequenced sample was peripheral blood, taken after pregnancy. All receptors derive from a female donor with multiple sclerosis, enrolled in a pregnancy study. Each CDR3 is given with its conserved first and last residue. A D gene is named only where the DNA matches it firmly. Not all rows give a size; the values are once, few, many and, for expanded clones, a class.

d_gene,abundance,v_gene,j_gene,CDR3aa,CDR3nt
NA,NA,TRBV7-9,TRBJ1-2,CASSATRQSSYGYTF,TGTGCCAGCAGCGCGACCCGACAGAGTTCCTATGGCTACACCTTC
TRBD2,NA,TRBV11-2,TRBJ2-3,CASRSKLAGGPRDTQYF,TGTGCCAGCAGATCCAAACTAGCGGGAGGGCCGAGGGATACGCAGTATTTT
TRBD2,NA,TRBV19,TRBJ2-7,CASSIPSGTSNEQYF,TGTGCCAGTAGTATACCCAGCGGGACCTCCAACGAGCAGTACTTC
NA,NA,TRBV5-6,TRBJ2-7,CASSLDRRNYEQYF,TGTGCCAGCAGCTTGGACAGGCGTAACTACGAGCAGTACTTC
TRBD2,NA,TRBV2,TRBJ2-1,CASSSGDYNEQFF,TGTGCCAGCAGTAGCGGGGACTACAATGAGCAGTTCTTC
NA,NA,TRBV28,TRBJ2-7,CASSFFSGVYF,TGTGCCAGCAGTTTTTTTTCCGGAGTTTACTTC
TRBD1,NA,TRBV19,TRBJ1-1,CASTPPHGTGRPEAFF,TGTGCCAGTACCCCCCCCCACGGGACAGGGAGGCCTGAAGCTTTCTTT
TRBD2,NA,TRBV7-8,TRBJ2-3,CASSPDIAGYTDTQYF,TGTGCCAGCAGCCCAGATATAGCGGGGTACACAGATACGCAGTATTTT
TRBD1,NA,TRBV6-5,TRBJ1-2,CASSSGTVFAYGYTF,TGTGCCAGCAGTTCCGGGACAGTTTTCGCCTATGGCTACACCTTT
NA,once,TRBV25-1,TRBJ2-3,CASSASGRDTDTQYF,TGTGCCAGCAGTGCCTCGGGCCGGGACACAGATACGCAGTATTTT
TRBD1,once,TRBV27,TRBJ1-1,CASSLSIGTGYTEAFF,TGTGCCAGCAGTTTATCGATAGGGACAGGGTATACTGAAGCTTTCTTT
TRBD2,NA,TRBV18,TRBJ2-5,CASSRTSGQETQYF,TGTGCCAGCTCACGGACTAGCGGCCAAGAGACCCAGTACTTC
TRBD2,NA,TRBV13,TRBJ2-2,CASSVTSGRITGELFF,TGTGCCAGCAGCGTTACTAGCGGGAGAATCACCGGGGAGCTGTTTTTT
TRBD1,NA,TRBV5-3,TRBJ1-1,CAGLLGGDTEAFF,TGTGCCGGCCTGCTAGGGGGCGACACTGAAGCTTTCTTT
TRBD2,NA,TRBV5-4,TRBJ2-3,CASSLASGHTDTQYF,TGTGCCAGCAGCCTGGCTAGCGGTCACACAGATACGCAGTATTTT
NA,NA,TRBV6-5,TRBJ2-5,CASSLFPPDFQETQYF,TGTGCCAGCAGTTTGTTCCCTCCGGACTTCCAAGAGACCCAGTACTTC
NA,NA,TRBV28,TRBJ1-4,CASSLLSRGYEKLFF,TGTGCCAGCAGTTTGTTATCCAGGGGTTATGAAAAACTGTTTTTT
NA,NA,TRBV18,TRBJ1-4,CASSPGNRASTNEKLFF,TGTGCCAGCTCACCAGGAAACAGGGCATCCACTAATGAAAAACTGTTTTTT
NA,few,TRBV27,TRBJ1-5,CASSLSGAHQPQHF,TGTGCCAGCAGTTTATCGGGGGCACATCAGCCCCAGCATTTT
NA,NA,TRBV9,TRBJ1-1,CASSVAGGAGTEAFF,TGTGCCAGCAGCGTGGCGGGGGGCGCGGGGACTGAAGCTTTCTTT
TRBD1,NA,TRBV28,TRBJ1-5,CASKAGTDNQPQHF,TGTGCCAGCAAAGCCGGGACAGACAATCAGCCCCAGCATTTT
NA,NA,TRBV27,TRBJ2-7,CASSWSGQRDEQYF,TGTGCCAGCAGTTGGTCGGGACAACGGGACGAGCAGTACTTC
NA,NA,TRBV7-2,TRBJ2-1,CASSLRGDEQFF,TGTGCCAGCAGCTTAAGGGGTGATGAGCAGTTCTTC
TRBD2,once,TRBV2,TRBJ2-2,CASGAGYTGELFF,TGTGCCAGCGGAGCGGGATACACCGGGGAGCTGTTTTTT
NA,NA,TRBV9,TRBJ2-1,CASSVEGDAYNEQFF,TGTGCCAGCAGCGTAGAAGGGGATGCCTACAATGAGCAGTTCTTC
NA,NA,TRBV28,TRBJ1-5,CASSPRRGLVSNQPQHF,TGTGCCAGCAGTCCGAGGAGGGGTCTGGTATCTAATCAGCCCCAGCATTTT
NA,NA,TRBV27,TRBJ2-5,CASSLGDLETQYF,TGTGCCAGCAGTTTAGGGGACTTAGAGACCCAGTACTTC
TRBD1,NA,TRBV30,TRBJ2-7,CAWSWDRVSYEQYF,TGTGCCTGGAGTTGGGACAGAGTGTCCTACGAGCAGTACTTC
NA,NA,TRBV7-9,TRBJ2-7,CASSFKVGAFEQYF,TGTGCCAGCAGCTTCAAGGTGGGGGCCTTCGAGCAGTACTTC
NA,NA,TRBV18,TRBJ1-5,CASSLRIEGNQPQHF,TGTGCCAGCTCACTACGTATTGAGGGCAATCAGCCCCAGCATTTT
NA,NA,TRBV27,TRBJ2-7,CASSPTRVGKQYF,TGTGCCAGCAGTCCGACCAGGGTGGGTAAGCAGTACTTC
TRBD2,NA,TRBV29-1,TRBJ2-5,CSVGGLAGGPRETQYF,TGCAGCGTTGGGGGACTAGCGGGAGGGCCTCGGGAGACCCAGTACTTC
TRBD1,NA,TRBV30,TRBJ1-2,CAWMTGKGYGYTF,TGTGCCTGGATGACAGGGAAGGGGTATGGCTACACCTTC
NA,NA,TRBV5-4,TRBJ2-5,CASSRSGTPQETQYF,TGTGCCAGCAGCCGGAGCGGCACTCCTCAAGAGACCCAGTACTTC
NA,NA,TRBV7-7,TRBJ2-5,CASSLDRKETQYF,TGTGCTAGCAGCCTAGACAGGAAAGAGACCCAGTACTTC
NA,NA,TRBV11-3,TRBJ2-1,CASSLESGEVGGHNEQFF,TGTGCCAGCAGCTTAGAGTCGGGAGAAGTGGGAGGCCACAATGAGCAGTTCTTC
NA,NA,TRBV6-1,TRBJ2-1,CASSARGLLNEQFF,TGTGCCAGCAGTGCTCGCGGACTACTGAATGAGCAGTTCTTC
NA,NA,TRBV28,TRBJ1-4,CASSLGRFQLFF,TGTGCCAGCAGTTTAGGGAGATTTCAACTGTTTTTT
TRBD1,NA,TRBV7-9,TRBJ2-7,CASSLASGTGPYEQYF,TGTGCCAGCAGCTTAGCCTCCGGGACAGGGCCCTACGAGCAGTACTTC